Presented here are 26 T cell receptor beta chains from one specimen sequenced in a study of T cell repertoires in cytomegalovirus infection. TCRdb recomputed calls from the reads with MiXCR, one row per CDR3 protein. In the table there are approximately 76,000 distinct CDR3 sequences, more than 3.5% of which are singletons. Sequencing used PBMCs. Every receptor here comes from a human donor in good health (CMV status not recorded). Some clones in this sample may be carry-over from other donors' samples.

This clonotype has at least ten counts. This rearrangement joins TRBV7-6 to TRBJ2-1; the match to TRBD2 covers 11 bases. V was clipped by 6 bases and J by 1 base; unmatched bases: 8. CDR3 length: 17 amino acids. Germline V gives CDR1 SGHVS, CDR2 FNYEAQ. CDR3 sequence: CASSYLAGGRSYNEQFF. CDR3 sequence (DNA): TGTGCCAGCAGTTACCTAGCGGGGGGCCGGTCCTACAATGAGCAGTTCTTC.

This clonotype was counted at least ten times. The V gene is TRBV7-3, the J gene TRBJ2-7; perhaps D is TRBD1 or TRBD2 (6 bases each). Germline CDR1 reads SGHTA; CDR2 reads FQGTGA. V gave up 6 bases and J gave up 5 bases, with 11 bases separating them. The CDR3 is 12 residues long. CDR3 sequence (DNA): TGTGCCAGCAGTCAAGGGGGGAACGAGCAGTACTTC. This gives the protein CASSQGGNEQYF. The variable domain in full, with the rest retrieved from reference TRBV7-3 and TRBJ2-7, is GAGVSQTPSNKVTEKGKYVELRCDPISGHTALYWYRQSLGQGPEFLIYFQGTGAADDSGLPNDRFFAVRPEGSVSTLKIQRTERGDSAVYLCASSQGGNEQYFGPGTRLTVT.

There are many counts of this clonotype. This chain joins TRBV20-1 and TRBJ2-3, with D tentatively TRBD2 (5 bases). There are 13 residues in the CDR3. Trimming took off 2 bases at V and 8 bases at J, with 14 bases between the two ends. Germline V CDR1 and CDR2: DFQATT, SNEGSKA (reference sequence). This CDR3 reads CSARLSAGLTQYF. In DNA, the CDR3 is TGCAGTGCTAGACTATCTGCGGGCCTTACGCAGTATTTT.

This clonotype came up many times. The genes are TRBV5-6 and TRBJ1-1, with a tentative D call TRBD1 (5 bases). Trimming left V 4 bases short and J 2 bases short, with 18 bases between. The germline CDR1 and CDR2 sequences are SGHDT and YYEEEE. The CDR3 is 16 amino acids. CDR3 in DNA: TGTGCCAGCAGCCCCGGGACGCCGGGGGTAAACACTGAAGCTTTCTTT. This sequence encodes CASSPGTPGVNTEAFF.

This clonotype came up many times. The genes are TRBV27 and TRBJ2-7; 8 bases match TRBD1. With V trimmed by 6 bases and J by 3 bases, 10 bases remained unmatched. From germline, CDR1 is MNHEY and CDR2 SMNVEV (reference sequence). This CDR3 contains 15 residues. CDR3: CASSPETGVLYEQYF. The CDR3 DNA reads TGTGCCAGCAGCCCCGAGACAGGGGTTCTCTACGAGCAGTACTTC.

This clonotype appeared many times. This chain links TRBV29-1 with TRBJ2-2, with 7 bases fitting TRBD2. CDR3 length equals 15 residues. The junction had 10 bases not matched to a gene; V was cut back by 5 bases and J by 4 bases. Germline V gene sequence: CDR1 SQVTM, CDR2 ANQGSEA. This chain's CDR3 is CSVHTLGGVTGELFF. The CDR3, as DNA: TGCAGCGTTCACACCCTTGGGGGGGTCACCGGGGAGCTGTTTTTT.

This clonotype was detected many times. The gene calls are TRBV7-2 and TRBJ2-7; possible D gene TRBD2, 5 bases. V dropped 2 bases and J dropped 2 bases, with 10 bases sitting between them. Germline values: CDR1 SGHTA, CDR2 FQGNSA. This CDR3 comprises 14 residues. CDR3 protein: CASSLTGITYEQYF. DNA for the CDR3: TGTGCCAGCAGCTTAACGGGGATCACCTACGAGCAGTACTTC.

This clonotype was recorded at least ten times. The CDR3 reads CASSLTGHGYTF. In DNA form, the CDR3 reads TGCGCCAGCAGCTTGACGGGACACGGCTACACCTTC. The rearrangement links TRBV5-1 to TRBJ1-2; D may be TRBD1 (6 bases). V lost 1 base and J lost 8, with 9 bases in between. From germline, CDR1 is SGHRS and CDR2 YFSETQ. The CDR3 extends over 12 amino acids.

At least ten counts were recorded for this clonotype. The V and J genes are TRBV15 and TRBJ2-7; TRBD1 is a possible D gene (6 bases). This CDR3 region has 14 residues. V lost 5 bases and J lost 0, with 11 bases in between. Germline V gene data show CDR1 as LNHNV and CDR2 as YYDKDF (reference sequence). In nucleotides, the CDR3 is TGTGCCACCAGCGACAGGTTAAGCTCCTACGAGCAGTACTTC. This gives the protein CATSDRLSSYEQYF.

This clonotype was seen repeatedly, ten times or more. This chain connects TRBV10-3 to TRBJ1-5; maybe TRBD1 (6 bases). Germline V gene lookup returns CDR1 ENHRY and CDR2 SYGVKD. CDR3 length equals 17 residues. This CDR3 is CAPGEQGERGSNQPQHF. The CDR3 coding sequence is TGTGCTCCCGGCGAACAGGGTGAGAGGGGAAGCAATCAGCCCCAGCATTTT.

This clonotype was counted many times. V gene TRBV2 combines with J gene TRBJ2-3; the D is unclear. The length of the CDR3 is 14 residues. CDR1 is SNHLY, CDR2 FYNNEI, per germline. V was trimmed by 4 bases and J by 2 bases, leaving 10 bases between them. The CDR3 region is CASSARVVTDTQYF. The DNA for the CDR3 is TGTGCCAGCAGTGCCCGGGTAGTCACAGATACGCAGTATTTT.

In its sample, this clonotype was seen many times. The DNA of the CDR3 is TGCGCCAGCAGTGAGCCTGGGACAGTACAAGAGACCCAGTACTTC. Its translation: CASSEPGTVQETQYF. The gene calls are TRBV10-2 and TRBJ2-5; 7 nucleotides match TRBD1. V was clipped by 2 bases and J by 2 bases; unmatched bases: 5. Looked up from germline, CDR1 is WSHSY and CDR2 is SAAADI. The CDR3 is 15 amino acids.

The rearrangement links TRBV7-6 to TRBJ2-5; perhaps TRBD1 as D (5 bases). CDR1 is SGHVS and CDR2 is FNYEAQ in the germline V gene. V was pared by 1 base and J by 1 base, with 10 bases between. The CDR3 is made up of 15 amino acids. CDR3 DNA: TGTGCCAGCAGCTTAGGTGGACATCTCCAAGAGACCCAGTACTTC. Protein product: CASSLGGHLQETQYF.

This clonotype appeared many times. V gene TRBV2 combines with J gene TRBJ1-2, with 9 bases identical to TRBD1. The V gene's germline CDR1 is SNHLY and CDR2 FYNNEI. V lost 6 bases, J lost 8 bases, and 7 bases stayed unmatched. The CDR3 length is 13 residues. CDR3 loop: CASSPGQGRGYTF. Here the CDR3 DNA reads TGTGCCAGCAGCCCGGGACAGGGACGCGGCTACACCTTC.

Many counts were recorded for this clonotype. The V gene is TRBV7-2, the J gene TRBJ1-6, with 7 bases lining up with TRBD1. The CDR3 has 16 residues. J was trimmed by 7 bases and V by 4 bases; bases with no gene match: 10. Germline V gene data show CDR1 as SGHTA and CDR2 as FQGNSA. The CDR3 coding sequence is TGTGCCAGCAGCTGGGGACAGACCATTAAAAATTCACCCCTCCACTTT. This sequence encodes CASSWGQTIKNSPLHF.

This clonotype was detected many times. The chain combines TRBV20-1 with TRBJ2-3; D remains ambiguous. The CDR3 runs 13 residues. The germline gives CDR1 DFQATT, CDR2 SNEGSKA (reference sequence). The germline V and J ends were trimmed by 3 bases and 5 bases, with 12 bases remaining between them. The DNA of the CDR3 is TGCAGTGCTAGTTTAGTGGTGCAAGATACGCAGTATTTT. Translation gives CSASLVVQDTQYF.

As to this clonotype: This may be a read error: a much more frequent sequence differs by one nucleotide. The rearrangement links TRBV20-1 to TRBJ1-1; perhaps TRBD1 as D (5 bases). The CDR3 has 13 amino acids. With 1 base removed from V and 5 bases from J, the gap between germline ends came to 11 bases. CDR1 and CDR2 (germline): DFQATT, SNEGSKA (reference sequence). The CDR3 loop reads CSARGQGRTEAFF. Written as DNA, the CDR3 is TGCAGTGCTAGAGGGCAGGGAAGGACTGAAGCTTTCTTT.

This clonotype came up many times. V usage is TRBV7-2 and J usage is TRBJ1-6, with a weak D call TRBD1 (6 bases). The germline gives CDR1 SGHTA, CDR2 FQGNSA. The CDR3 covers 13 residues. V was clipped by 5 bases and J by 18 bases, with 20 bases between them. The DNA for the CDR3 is TGTGCCAGCAGCGTAGGATTTCCAGGGGAACCCCACTTT. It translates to CASSVGFPGEPHF.

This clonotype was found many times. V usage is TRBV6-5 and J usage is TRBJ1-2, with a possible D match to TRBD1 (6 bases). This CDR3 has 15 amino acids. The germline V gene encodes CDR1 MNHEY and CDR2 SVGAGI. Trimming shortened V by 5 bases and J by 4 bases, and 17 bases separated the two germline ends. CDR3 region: CASSPHDTGSYGYTF. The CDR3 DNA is TGTGCCAGCAGTCCCCACGACACAGGGAGCTATGGCTACACCTTC.

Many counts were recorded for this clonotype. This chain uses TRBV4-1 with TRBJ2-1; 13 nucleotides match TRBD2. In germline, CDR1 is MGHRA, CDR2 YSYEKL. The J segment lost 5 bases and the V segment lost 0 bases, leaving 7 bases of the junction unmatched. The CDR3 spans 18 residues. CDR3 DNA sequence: TGCGCCAGCAGCCAAGATCAGACTAGCGGGGGGATTAACAATGAGCAGTTCTTC. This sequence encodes CASSQDQTSGGINNEQFF.

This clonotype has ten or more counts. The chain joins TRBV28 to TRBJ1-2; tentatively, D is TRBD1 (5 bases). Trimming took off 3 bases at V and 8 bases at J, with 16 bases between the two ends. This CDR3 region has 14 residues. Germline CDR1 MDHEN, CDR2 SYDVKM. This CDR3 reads CASSLGTAFGGYTF. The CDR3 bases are TGTGCCAGCAGTTTGGGGACGGCCTTTGGGGGCTACACCTTC.

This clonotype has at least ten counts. The CDR3 loop is CASSRRTGRAGYTF. The DNA of the CDR3 is TGTGCCAGCTCCCGCCGGACAGGTCGAGCTGGCTACACCTTC. V gene TRBV19 combines with J gene TRBJ1-2, with 7 positions matching TRBD1. Looked up from germline, CDR1 is LNHDA and CDR2 is SQIVND (reference sequence). The CDR3 consists of 14 residues. V lost 9 bases, J lost 7 bases, and 14 bases stayed unmatched.

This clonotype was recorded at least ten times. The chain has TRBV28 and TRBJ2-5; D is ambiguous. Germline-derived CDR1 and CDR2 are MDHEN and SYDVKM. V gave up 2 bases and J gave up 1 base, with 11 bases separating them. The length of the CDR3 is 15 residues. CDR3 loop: CASSLRRSVQETQYF. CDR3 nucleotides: TGTGCCAGCAGTTTAAGAAGGTCCGTCCAAGAGACCCAGTACTTC.

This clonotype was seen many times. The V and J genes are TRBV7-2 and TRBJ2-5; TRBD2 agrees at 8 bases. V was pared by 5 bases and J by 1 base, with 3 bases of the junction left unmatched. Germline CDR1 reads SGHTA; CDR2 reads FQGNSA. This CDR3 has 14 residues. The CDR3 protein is CASSHGGAQETQYF. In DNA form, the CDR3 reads TGTGCCAGCAGCCACGGGGGGGCCCAAGAGACCCAGTACTTC.

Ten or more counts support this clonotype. For the CDR3, the DNA is TGCAGTGCCCGCAGCGGGGGGGCCCAAGATACGCAGTATTTT. Protein product: CSARSGGAQDTQYF. V gene TRBV20-1 combines with J gene TRBJ2-3; TRBD2 agrees at 10 bases. Germline V gene sequence: CDR1 DFQATT, CDR2 SNEGSKA (reference sequence). The CDR3 loop spans 14 amino acids. With 6 bases clipped from V and 5 bases from J, the junction kept 8 bases outside the gene matches.

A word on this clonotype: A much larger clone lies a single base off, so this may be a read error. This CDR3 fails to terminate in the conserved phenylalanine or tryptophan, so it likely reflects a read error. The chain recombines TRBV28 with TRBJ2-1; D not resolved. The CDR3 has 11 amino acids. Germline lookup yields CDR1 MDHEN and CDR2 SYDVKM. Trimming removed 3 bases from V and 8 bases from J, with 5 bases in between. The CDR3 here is CASSFRHEQFY. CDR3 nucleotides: TGTGCCAGCAGTTTCAGGCATGAGCAGTTCTAC.